This note documents a single TCR beta chain sequence. Its antigen is still unknown. The germline CDR1 and CDR2 sequences are SGHAT and FQDESV (reference sequence). Trimming shortened V by 3 bases and J by 0 bases, and 14 bases separated the two germline ends. The CDR3 covers 17 residues. These data come from a study of CD8 T cells in Susac syndrome. Study results and caveats: As acknowledged by the study, its TCR sequencing and HLA analysis included a relatively small number of individuals.

RNA in amounts of about 0.5 to 1 ug was reverse transcribed with random hexamers. TCR beta CDR3 was amplified by immunoSEQ covering 54 Vbeta and 13 Jbeta. TCRdb independently ran MiXCR on the immunoSEQ multiplex PCR reads; one entry per CDR3 protein. The sample consists of approximately 270,000 distinct CDR3 sequences, 80% to 95% of them appearing once. CD8+ and CD4+ T cells from blood underwent TCR beta sequencing, which was carried out in a high-throughput format. The sample was CD4+ T cells from PBMCs. The rearrangement uses TRBV11-1 and TRBJ2-2, with D maybe TRBD2 (6 bases). The sequence was obtained from a human donor with multiple sclerosis. Here the CDR3 reads CASSFVRDSPNTGELFF. DNA of the CDR3: TGTGCCAGCAGCTTTGTCAGGGACTCTCCGAACACCGGGGAGCTGTTTTTT.